The 24 T cell receptor beta chains listed next were all sequenced from one sample in a study of identical twins. TCRdb analysed the 5' RACE reads with MiXCR anew, one entry per CDR3 protein. Here the sample spans about 470,000 distinct CDR3 sequences, approximately 24% being singletons. Separately, the same data were catalogued under a study of T cells expressing NK-cell markers.

What was sequenced was CD4+ T cells sorted from blood. These receptors originate from a woman between 18 and 29 years old in good health.

The V gene is TRBV12-3 or TRBV12-4, the J gene TRBJ2-2; D is uncertain. V was clipped by 6 bases and J by 5 bases, with 16 bases between them. This CDR3 spans 15 amino acids. DNA of the CDR3: TGTGCCAGCAGAGAGTGGCAAGGCAGGACCGGGGAGCTGTTTTTT. Encoded protein: CASREWQGRTGELFF.

This clonotype was detected ten times or more. The chain uses TRBV29-1 and TRBJ2-5; TRBD1 matches 8 bases. Germline-derived CDR1 and CDR2 are SQVTM and ANQGSEA. The junction had 6 bases not matched to a gene; V was cut back by 2 bases and J by 4 bases. The CDR3 runs 14 residues. CDR3 coding DNA: TGCAGCGTTGAACGTGGACAGGGTGGAGAGACCCAGTACTTC. Its protein product is CSVERGQGGETQYF. Full variable domain (outside the CDR3, taken from reference TRBV29-1 and TRBJ2-5): SAVISQKPSRDICQRGTSLTIQCQVDSQVTMMFWYRQQPGQSLTLIATANQGSEATYESGFVIDKFPISRPNLTFSTLTVSNMSPEDSSIYLCSVERGQGGETQYFGPGTRLLVL.

There are a few counts of this clonotype. The chain recombines TRBV7-9 with TRBJ1-2, with 10 bases lining up with TRBD1. V lost 4 bases and J lost 4; bases outside the gene matches: 6. The CDR3 consists of 15 residues. Per germline, CDR1 SEHNR and CDR2 FQNEAQ (reference sequence). Written as DNA, the CDR3 is TGTGCCAGCAGCTCCGGGACAGGGGACAGCTATGGCTACACCTTC. Encoded protein: CASSSGTGDSYGYTF. Full variable domain (remainder filled in from reference TRBV7-9 and TRBJ1-2): DTGVSQNPRHKITKRGQNVTFRCDPISEHNRLYWYRQTLGQGPEFLTYFQNEAQLEKSRLLSDRFSAERPKGSFSTLEIQRTEQGDSAMYLCASSSGTGDSYGYTFGSGTRLTVV.

The CDR3 here is CASSPQGSSNTQYF. The CDR3 nucleotides are TGTGCCAGCAGCCCCCAGGGGTCCTCGAATACGCAGTATTTT. This chain uses TRBV5-6 with TRBJ2-3; D perhaps matches TRBD1 (6 bases). Per the germline V gene, CDR1 is SGHDT and CDR2 is YYEEEE. The CDR3 consists of 14 residues. V was pared by 4 bases and J by 7 bases, with 16 bases between.

The chain joins TRBV6-1 to TRBJ2-2; possible D gene TRBD2, 6 bases. Deletions cut 7 bases from V and 5 bases from J, with 20 bases between. This CDR3 is built from 16 residues. CDR1 MNHNS and CDR2 SASEGT come from the germline V gene. CDR3 DNA: TGTGCCAGCATCCAACCATCCGGGGGAACAACCGGGGAGCTGTTTTTT. Encoded protein: CASIQPSGGTTGELFF.

In its sample, this clonotype was seen a few times. This sequence joins TRBV20-1 and TRBJ1-4; D possibly corresponds to TRBD1 (5 bases). The CDR3 totals 14 residues. Germline V CDR1 and CDR2: DFQATT, SNEGSKA (reference sequence). Trimming pared 0 bases from V and 4 bases from J, leaving 9 bases between. The CDR3 DNA reads TGCAGTGCTAGAGACGGCCAGGGTAATGAAAAACTGTTTTTT. Residues: CSARDGQGNEKLFF.

This chain connects TRBV7-6 to TRBJ2-7; D is perhaps TRBD2 (6 bases). V was trimmed by 5 bases and J by 6 bases, leaving 14 bases between them. Germline-derived CDR1 and CDR2 are SGHVS and FNYEAQ. The CDR3 totals 13 residues. This CDR3 is CASSIRLVGEQYF. The CDR3 nucleotides are TGTGCCAGCAGCATAAGACTAGTAGGCGAGCAGTACTTC. Full variable domain (outside the CDR3, taken from reference TRBV7-6 and TRBJ2-7): GAGVSQSPRYKVTKRGQDVALRCDPISGHVSLYWYRQALGQGPEFLTYFNYEAQQDKSGLPNDRFSAERPEGSISTLTIQRTEQRDSAMYRCASSIRLVGEQYFGPGTRLTVT.

V gene TRBV5-5 combines with J gene TRBJ2-2; D remains unclear. From germline, CDR1 is SGHKS and CDR2 YYEKEE (reference sequence). The V end lost 3 bases, the J end lost 3 bases, and 12 bases lay between the germline ends. The CDR3 has 15 amino acids. Here the CDR3 DNA reads TGTGCCAGCAGCTGGACCCGTCGAGACACCGGGGAGCTGTTTTTT. This encodes CASSWTRRDTGELFF.

This chain uses TRBV9 with TRBJ2-3; D is perhaps TRBD2 (6 bases). Between the trimmed V and J ends, which lost 4 bases and 8 bases, there was a span of 20 bases. The CDR3 sequence is 15 residues long. Per the germline V gene, CDR1 is SGDLS and CDR2 is YYNGEE. CDR3 residues: CASSLGTPLHGTQYF. In DNA, the CDR3 is TGTGCCAGCAGCTTAGGGACTCCCCTCCACGGTACGCAGTATTTT.

The rearrangement links TRBV7-8 to TRBJ2-5; no reliable D call. Germline V lookup: CDR1 SGHVS, CDR2 FQNEAQ. This CDR3 contains 15 residues. The germline V and J ends were trimmed by 5 bases and 6 bases, with 19 bases remaining between them. CDR3 DNA: TGTGCCAGCAGCCTCACAATCTTCCAGCGAAAGACCCAGTACTTC. Translating gives CASSLTIFQRKTQYF.

This clonotype was counted many times. The V and J genes are TRBV5-5 and TRBJ2-2; no clear D gene. There are 13 residues in the CDR3. With 1 base removed from V and 3 bases from J, the gap between germline ends came to 4 bases. In germline, CDR1 is SGHKS, CDR2 YYEKEE (reference sequence). CDR3 sequence reads: CASSLWDTGELFF. Written as DNA, the CDR3 is TGTGCCAGCAGCTTGTGGGACACCGGGGAGCTGTTTTTT.

The chain joins TRBV6-2 or TRBV6-3 to TRBJ2-2, with 9 bases aligning to TRBD2. CDR3 size: 16 residues. Germline V gene sequence: CDR1 MNHEY, CDR2 SVGEGT. V lost 7 bases to trimming and J lost 1 base; unmatched junction nucleotides: 7. CDR3 sequence reads: CASNMETSGNTGELFF. The CDR3 region has the DNA TGTGCCAGCAACATGGAGACTAGCGGGAACACCGGGGAGCTGTTTTTT.

This sequence joins TRBV20-1 and TRBJ2-3, with 9 bases that match TRBD2. Trimming took 0 bases from V and 5 from J; bases not matched to a gene: 6. CDR1 DFQATT and CDR2 SNEGSKA come from the germline V gene (reference sequence). The CDR3 totals 15 residues. The CDR3: CSARDQSSGGDTQYF. For the CDR3, the DNA is TGCAGTGCTAGAGATCAAAGTAGCGGGGGAGATACGCAGTATTTT.

This clonotype was picked up a small number of times. The chain employs TRBV7-3 and TRBJ1-3; D unresolved. This CDR3 comprises 14 residues. Trimming took 0 bases from V and 4 from J, leaving 7 bases between them. Germline CDR1 is SGHTA and CDR2 is FQGTGA. The CDR3 DNA reads TGTGCCAGCAGCTTAACCCCGGCCGGAAACACCATATATTTT. Translated, it gives CASSLTPAGNTIYF.

This sequence joins TRBV13 and TRBJ2-3; D is ambiguous. Trimming shortened V by 5 bases and J by 1 base, and 16 bases separated the two germline ends. Germline V gene data show CDR1 as PRHDT and CDR2 as FYEKMQ (reference sequence). This CDR3 region has 16 residues. CDR3 residues: CASSRVSYSGTDTQYF. The CDR3 DNA sequence: TGTGCCAGCAGCAGGGTCTCGTATTCTGGCACAGATACGCAGTATTTT.

This clonotype has just a few counts. The V call is TRBV6-5, the J call TRBJ1-6; 7 nucleotides align to TRBD1. This CDR3 spans 17 amino acids. Trimming cost V 1 base and J 5 bases; bases outside gene matches: 8. The germline gives CDR1 MNHEY, CDR2 SVGAGI. Here the CDR3 DNA reads TGTGCCAGCAGTTACTGGACAGGTAGTAGCGATAATTCACCCCTCCACTTT. This translates into CASSYWTGSSDNSPLHF.

The sample holds a few counts of this clonotype. The rearrangement links TRBV7-8 to TRBJ2-5; 7 bases are a match to TRBD2. Germline CDR1 is SGHVS and CDR2 is FQNEAQ. This CDR3 is 17 amino acids long. Losses at the gene ends were 1 base for V and 1 base for J; bases not matched to a gene: 9. CDR3 region: CASSLVWNSGPQETQYF. The CDR3, as DNA: TGTGCCAGCAGCTTAGTCTGGAATAGCGGGCCCCAAGAGACCCAGTACTTC. The full variable domain, rest sourced from reference TRBV7-8 and TRBJ2-5, is GAGVSQSPRYKVAKRGQDVALRCDPISGHVSLFWYQQALGQGPEFLTYFQNEAQLDKSGLPSDRFFAERPEGSVSTLKIQRTQQEDSAVYLCASSLVWNSGPQETQYFGPGTRLLVL.

The J gene is TRBJ2-2, the V gene TRBV4-2, with D unresolved. Trimming removed 4 bases at V and 2 bases at J, with 11 bases between. The germline CDR1 and CDR2 sequences are LGHNA and YNFKEQ. There are 15 residues in the CDR3. CDR3 nucleotides: TGTGCCAGCAGCCCCCGAGACATCAACACCGGGGAGCTGTTTTTT. It yields the protein CASSPRDINTGELFF.

This clonotype has more than one count but fewer than ten. The gene calls are TRBV16 and TRBJ1-2; TRBD1 might be the D (5 bases). The germline gives CDR1 KGHSY, CDR2 FQNENV. Trimming pared 4 bases from V and 4 bases from J, leaving 13 bases between. The CDR3 is 14 amino acids. The CDR3 is CASSRDGRGYGYTF. CDR3 bases: TGTGCCAGCAGCCGGGACGGAAGGGGCTATGGCTACACCTTC.

The V gene is TRBV14, the J gene TRBJ1-1; no reliable D call. Trimming stripped 2 bases from V and 6 bases from J, with 7 bases between. Germline CDR1 SGHDN, CDR2 FVKESK. CDR3 size: 12 residues. CDR3 coding DNA: TGTGCCAGCAGCCAATACTTTTCTGAAGCTTTCTTT. Its translation is CASSQYFSEAFF.

This clonotype was picked up a small number of times. V and J are TRBV10-3 and TRBJ2-3; 7 bases fit TRBD1. The J segment lost 3 bases and the V segment lost 7 bases, leaving 4 bases of the junction unmatched. The CDR3 is 13 amino acids. The germline V gene has CDR1 ENHRY and CDR2 SYGVKD. The CDR3 DNA follows: TGTGCCATCACATCACAGGGGACAGATACGCAGTATTTT. Protein product: CAITSQGTDTQYF.

The V gene is TRBV6-1, the J gene TRBJ1-5; possible D gene TRBD1, 5 bases. This CDR3 has 15 residues. Trimming left V 7 bases short and J 7 bases short, with 20 bases between. CDR1 MNHNS and CDR2 SASEGT come from the germline V gene. The CDR3 sequence: CASKGRTSGIQPQHF. DNA of the CDR3: TGTGCCAGCAAAGGGCGGACATCGGGGATCCAGCCCCAGCATTTT.

The chain joins TRBV11-2 to TRBJ2-5; D gene unclear. Germline values: CDR1 SGHAT, CDR2 FQNNGV. The CDR3 runs to 15 residues. V was pared by 5 bases and J by 0 bases, with 13 bases between. CDR3 region: CASSLRPQYQETQYF. The CDR3 coding sequence is TGTGCCAGCAGCCTACGGCCACAGTACCAAGAGACCCAGTACTTC.

This clonotype has just a few counts. This rearrangement joins TRBV12-3 or TRBV12-4 to TRBJ2-5; a weak D match, TRBD2 (5 bases). V lost 4 bases and J lost 2, with 8 bases in between. This CDR3 is 13 amino acids long. The CDR3 DNA is TGTGCCAGCAGTTCCCCGGGGCAAGAGACCCAGTACTTC. Residues: CASSSPGQETQYF.